Shown below are 18 T cell receptor beta chains from a single sample sequenced in a study of control samples from healthy donors and cancer patients. The table came from immunoSEQ multiplex PCR; TCRdb's copy has only in-frame clones and leaves some out. The sample records some 150,000 clones, 90% to 95% being singletons. The sample taken for sequencing was blood. These receptors all stem from a woman aged 30 to 39 in good health.

This chain joins TRBV10-3 and TRBJ2-7; D is unresolved. The CDR3 runs to 12 residues. The V and J ends lost 6 bases and 2 bases respectively, with 8 bases between them. Germline lookup yields CDR1 ENHRY and CDR2 SYGVKD. The CDR3 DNA reads TGTGCCATCAGCCAGAATACCTACGAGCAGTACTTC. It translates to CAISQNTYEQYF.

V gene TRBV7-8 combines with J gene TRBJ1-3; D may be TRBD1 (5 bases). The CDR3 consists of 15 residues. Germline lookup yields CDR1 SGHVS and CDR2 FQNEAQ. V lost 2 bases to trimming and J lost 2 bases, with 10 bases between them. This CDR3 is CASSLLLGAGNTIYF. CDR3 bases: TGTGCCAGCAGCTTACTTCTAGGGGCTGGAAACACCATATATTTT.

The chain joins TRBV12-3 or TRBV12-4 to TRBJ2-7; 7 bases align to TRBD1. The CDR3 covers 13 residues. V lost 3 bases to trimming and J lost 2 bases; unmatched junction nucleotides: 1. The DNA of the CDR3 is TGTGCCAGCAGTTTTGACAGGGCCTACGAGCAGTACTTC. Translation: CASSFDRAYEQYF.

The gene calls are TRBV24-1 and TRBJ2-7; tentatively, D is TRBD1 (6 bases). Germline values: CDR1 KGHDR, CDR2 SFDVKD. The CDR3 has 13 residues. V gave up 7 bases and J gave up 1 base, with 10 bases separating them. The CDR3 loop reads CATRRQASYEQYF. The CDR3 bases are TGTGCCACCAGGAGACAGGCTTCCTACGAGCAGTACTTC.

This rearrangement joins TRBV5-6 to TRBJ1-2, with 7 bases identical to TRBD1. CDR3 size: 14 residues. Trimming took 4 bases from V and 0 from J; bases not matched to a gene: 3. In germline, CDR1 is SGHDT, CDR2 YYEEEE. CDR3 region: CASSKDRSNYGYTF. The CDR3 DNA is TGTGCCAGCAGCAAGGACAGGTCTAACTATGGCTACACCTTC.

DNA of the CDR3: TGCGCCAGCAGCCAGGGGACGGCACAAGAGACCCAGTACTTC. Translation: CASSQGTAQETQYF. The chain couples TRBV4-1 to TRBJ2-5; the D gene could be TRBD1 or TRBD2 (5 bases each). This CDR3 is 14 amino acids long. Germline V gene sequence: CDR1 MGHRA, CDR2 YSYEKL. The V gene lost 3 bases and the J gene lost 2 bases, with 10 bases spanning the gap.

The rearrangement links TRBV13 to TRBJ1-1, with D uncertain. This CDR3 is built from 12 residues. Germline loops: CDR1 PRHDT, CDR2 FYEKMQ (reference sequence). The V and J ends lost 2 bases and 11 bases respectively, with 12 bases between them. In nucleotides, the CDR3 is TGTGCCAGCAGCTTATGGGCAGTTGGGGCTTTCTTT. Translation gives CASSLWAVGAFF. Based on the CDR3 plus reference TRBV13 and TRBJ1-1, the full variable domain is AAGVIQSPRHLIKEKRETATLKCYPIPRHDTVYWYQQGPGQDPQFLISFYEKMQSDKGSIPDRFSAQQFSDYHSELNMSSLELGDSALYFCASSLWAVGAFFGQGTRLTVV.

The gene calls are TRBV6-5 and TRBJ1-1; D gene unclear. Germline V gives CDR1 MNHEY, CDR2 SVGAGI. The V and J ends lost 7 bases and 0 bases respectively, with 6 bases between them. CDR3 size: 12 residues. The CDR3: CASKQMNTEAFF. The CDR3 DNA is TGTGCCAGCAAACAGATGAACACTGAAGCTTTCTTT.

The V call is TRBV6-2 or TRBV6-3, the J call TRBJ2-3, with 7 bases fitting TRBD2. CDR1 is MNHEY, CDR2 SVGEGT, per germline. J lost 5 bases, V lost 0 bases, and 5 bases had no gene match. This CDR3 is 15 amino acids long. The CDR3 loop reads CASSYSGGIGDTQYF. In nucleotides, the CDR3 is TGTGCCAGCAGTTACTCGGGAGGGATTGGAGATACGCAGTATTTT.

The rearrangement joins TRBV7-9 to TRBJ2-7; 10 positions agree with TRBD2. J gave up 6 bases and V 5 bases, and 7 bases lay outside the gene matches. Germline values: CDR1 SEHNR, CDR2 FQNEAQ (reference sequence). The length of the CDR3 is 14 residues. The CDR3 DNA follows: TGTGCCAGCAGCGTGAGCGGGGGGGCGGTCGAGCAGTACTTC. Translating it yields CASSVSGGAVEQYF.

This rearrangement joins TRBV6-6 to TRBJ2-7; tentative D call: TRBD1 (6 bases). The CDR3 runs 12 residues. Trimming stripped 5 bases from V and 4 bases from J, with 9 bases between. The germline V gene has CDR1 MNHNY and CDR2 SVGAGI (reference sequence). The CDR3 region has the DNA TGTGCCAGCAGTCAGGACAGTTACGAGCAGTACTTC. Its protein is CASSQDSYEQYF.

Concerning this clone itself: Other DNA sequences in this sample translate to the same CDR3. This chain joins TRBV5-1 and TRBJ2-3; D is ambiguous. CDR3 length: 13 amino acids. Germline V lookup: CDR1 SGHRS, CDR2 YFSETQ. The V and J ends lost 0 bases and 0 bases respectively, with 2 bases between them. CDR3 protein: CASSLGSTDTQYF. The CDR3 DNA reads TGCGCCAGCAGCTTGGGCAGCACAGATACGCAGTATTTT.

The sample holds one count of this clone. This chain links TRBV5-1 with TRBJ2-5; TRBD1 aligns across 8 bases. Trimming removed 0 bases from V and 4 bases from J; junction bases left unmatched: 2. CDR3 size: 14 residues. Germline V lookup: CDR1 SGHRS, CDR2 YFSETQ. CDR3 coding DNA: TGCGCCAGCAGCTTGGATACAGGGGGAGAGACCCAGTACTTC. It specifies CASSLDTGGETQYF.

This clone was seen only a few times. The chain couples TRBV10-2 to TRBJ1-5, with 7 bases identical to TRBD1. This CDR3 contains 14 residues. V lost 8 bases and J lost 2; bases outside the gene matches: 6. The germline V gene has CDR1 WSHSY and CDR2 SAAADI. CDR3 DNA sequence: TGCGCCAGCCGCGATGGACAGGGCAATCAGCCCCAGCATTTT. Amino acids: CASRDGQGNQPQHF.

The chain joins TRBV4-1 to TRBJ2-1; 11 bases are shared with TRBD2. Germline CDR1 MGHRA, CDR2 YSYEKL. V was clipped by 0 bases and J by 7 bases; unmatched bases: 5. The CDR3 consists of 16 residues. CDR3 loop: CASSQDTTSGRNEQFF. DNA of the CDR3: TGCGCCAGCAGCCAAGATACTACTAGCGGGAGAAATGAGCAGTTCTTC.

The rearrangement links TRBV24-1 to TRBJ2-5, with 10 bases matching TRBD2. The junction had 2 bases not matched to a gene; V was cut back by 3 bases and J by 2 bases. The CDR3 runs to 15 residues. In germline, CDR1 is KGHDR, CDR2 SFDVKD. As DNA, the CDR3 is TGTGCCACCAGTGATGGGACTAGCGTACAAGAGACCCAGTACTTC. As protein: CATSDGTSVQETQYF.

A note on this clone: The sample holds other DNA sequences that translate to the same CDR3. The rearrangement joins TRBV5-1 to TRBJ2-6, with 11 bases that match TRBD1. The CDR3 is 17 residues long. Germline CDR1 and CDR2: SGHRS and YFSETQ. After removal of 1 base from V and 2 bases from J, the junction contained 2 bases not matched to a gene. CDR3: CASSLMGQGAGANVLTF. The CDR3 DNA is TGCGCCAGCAGCTTGATGGGACAGGGGGCTGGGGCCAACGTCCTGACTTTC. Based on the CDR3 plus reference TRBV5-1 and TRBJ2-6, the full variable domain is KAGVTQTPRYLIKTRGQQVTLSCSPISGHRSVSWYQQTPGQGLQFLFEYFSETQRNKGNFPGRFSGRQFSNSRSEMNVSTLELGDSALYLCASSLMGQGAGANVLTFGAGSRLTVL.

The chain employs TRBV4-3 and TRBJ1-2, with D unresolved. The germline CDR1 and CDR2 sequences are LGHNA and YSLEER. V dropped 4 bases and J dropped 4 bases, with 10 bases sitting between them. The CDR3 extends over 13 amino acids. CDR3 sequence: CASSRAGSYGYTF. As DNA, the CDR3 is TGCGCCAGCAGCCGTGCCGGGAGCTATGGCTACACCTTC.